This entry is about one T cell receptor (beta chain). Antigen unknown. Germline lookup yields CDR1 SGHAT and CDR2 FQNNGV. The CDR3 is 14 amino acids. V lost 8 bases to trimming and J lost 1 base, with 14 bases between them. This entry is derived from a study of immune cell composition in non-small cell lung cancer. Overall study results and limits: Dominant in vivo tumour-associated clones were not shown to share tumour-reactive sequences. Tumour-associated clones >0.5% occurred in roughly a third of adenocarcinomas, 75% of squamous. Tumour TCR-beta clonality showed no significant link to smoking pack-years.

Data came from immunoSEQ multiplex PCR; TCRdb stores just in-frame clones and leaves some out. The sample includes 3,200 or so clones, about three quarters of them seen just once. Normal lung was taken at the farthest possible site, at least 3 cm from tumour. Frozen unsorted single-cell suspensions supplied the genomic DNA. The V call is TRBV11-2, the J call TRBJ1-1, with D uncertain. Material for sequencing was non-adjacent lung tissue. The origin of this receptor is a human donor with non-small cell lung cancer. The CDR3 nucleotides are TGTGCCAGCTCCCCCCGGACCGCGAACACTGAAGCTTTCTTT. Amino acid sequence: CASSPRTANTEAFF.